This record concerns one T cell receptor beta chain sequence. This sample was taken from a study of blood T cell repertoires in COVID-19. The overall study: The analysed material was cDNA or gDNA that came from T cells, B-cell-depleted T cells, or PBMCs.

Trimming removed 9 bases at V and 7 bases at J, with 24 bases between. CDR3 length: 16 residues. Per the germline V gene, CDR1 is LGHNA and CDR2 is YSLEER. Resolution of symptoms, clearance, or two negative PCRs was present in recovered Cohort 3 donors. Per the authors' pipeline: How many nucleated cells were present was estimated from reference gene primer amplification. Only in-frame clones appear in the TCRdb table, and some are missing; sequencing was by immunoSEQ multiplex PCR. The D gene and trimming were derived from the DNA, and the V and J assignments and clone size from that table. The table lists approximately 130,000 clones, 70% to 90% of them singletons.

The source is a woman in her forties or fifties who had recovered from COVID-19. Sequenced sample: PBMCs or T cells enriched from blood (not recorded which). This rearrangement joins TRBV4-3 to TRBJ1-4; D remains ambiguous. CDR3 residues: CARTISEGLYTEKLFF. The CDR3 coding sequence is TGCGCCAGGACCATTTCCGAGGGTCTATACACTGAAAAACTGTTTTTT.